This T cell receptor beta chain was profiled in a study of siplizumab effects on memory and regulatory T cells. Sequencing used immunoSEQ multiplex PCR; TCRdb keeps in-frame clones, though not all of them. Of some 100,000 clones in the sample, 91% were seen once. Trimming shortened V by 6 bases and J by 0 bases, and 9 bases separated the two germline ends. Germline V lookup: CDR1 SNHLY, CDR2 FYNNEI. This CDR3 comprises 14 residues. The chain joins TRBV2 to TRBJ1-5; D is ambiguous. The sequencing sample was made of CD4+ T cells sorted from blood. This clonotype was sampled from a human donor in good health. For the CDR3, the DNA is TGTGCCAGCAGAAACAAGAATAGCAATCAGCCCCAGCATTTT. It translates to CASRNKNSNQPQHF.